These T cell receptor beta chains were read from a single sample in a study of regulatory T cells in long-lasting Graves disease. Using its own MiXCR run on the multiplex PCR reads, TCRdb lists one record per CDR3 protein. This table holds 500,000 or so distinct CDR3 sequences, approximately 16% found once. The same sample was also used in a study of T cells in Graves' hyperthyroidism and ophthalmopathy.

Here the sequenced sample was peripheral blood mononuclear cells (PBMCs), taken at new diagnosis, from a patient treated with antithyroid drugs. These receptors were taken from a woman between 40 and 65 years old with Graves disease. Each CDR3 is given with its conserved first and last residue. A D gene is named only where the DNA matches it firmly.

14 TRBV2 NA CASSALGSTDTQYF
14 TRBV12-3/TRBV12-4 TRBD1 CASNEGAAYNEQFF
14 TRBV6-1 TRBD1 CASSPGQQVGEQFF
14 TRBV12-3/TRBV12-4 TRBD1 CASSFRQGGNTIYF
14 TRBV29-1 TRBD1 CSAVGQGTIHEQYF
12 TRBV30 NA CASARGREKLFF
12 TRBV19 NA CASSIPYNEQFF
15 TRBV2 TRBD2 CASSGGLAGSSEQYF
14 TRBV25-1 NA CATLGDTDNSPLHF
15 TRBV12-3/TRBV12-4 NA CASSLRNSGANVLTF
13 TRBV28 NA CASSTGWFTEAFF
12 TRBV2 NA CASNKEGYGYTF
15 TRBV20-1 NA CSARDGEQGQEKLFF
16 TRBV10-3 TRBD2 CAISHPSGGGANEQFF
12 TRBV29-1 NA CSVELGAGEQFF
12 TRBV5-1 NA CASSSTGRTIYF
15 TRBV19 NA CASTMREGINSPLHF